This T cell receptor beta chain was sequenced during a study of radiotherapy plus CTLA-4 blockade in lung cancer. Study-level information: Disease control was seen in approximately 31% of patients, objective responses in 15% to 20%.

Those patients who had chemo-refractory metastatic non-small-cell lung cancer were given focal radiation along with CTLA-4 blockade through ipilimumab. Study-wide results and caveats: Early clonal dynamics of blood T cells, together with interferon-beta, were reported as the best response predictor. In blood, TCR clones derived from the tumor expanded after radiotherapy plus ipilimumab.

Method: immunoSEQ multiplex PCR; TCRdb's copy keeps in-frame clones and lacks some. The sample includes 110,000 or so clones, just under 80% of them seen just once. Turning to this clone: No antigen is known for it.

The CDR3 is 15 residues long. Trimming took off 7 bases at V and 4 bases at J, with 17 bases between the two ends. Germline V gene lookup returns CDR1 SNHLY and CDR2 FYNNEI. The source was peripheral blood, collected from a patient treated with radiotherapy plus ipilimumab. V gene TRBV2 combines with J gene TRBJ2-1; D call uncertain. The source is a human donor with non-small cell lung cancer who had a partial response to radiotherapy plus ipilimumab. The CDR3 here is CASTRESGSYNEQFF. The CDR3, as DNA: TGTGCCAGCACCAGAGAGTCCGGGTCTTACAATGAGCAGTTCTTC.